This TCR beta chain derives from a study of patients and donors after allogeneic stem cell transplantation. The CDR3 runs to 13 residues. Per germline, CDR1 SQVTM and CDR2 ANQGSEA. V was clipped by 4 bases and J by 0 bases, with 7 bases between them. TCRdb independently ran MiXCR on the RT-PCR reads; one entry per CDR3 protein. The profile covers over 30,000 distinct CDR3 sequences, with roughly a third appearing a single time and less than 85% taken by the ten largest. The TCR originated in a human donor who was either an allogeneic HSCT recipient or a stem cell or donor lymphocyte infusion donor (not recorded which). It is not recorded whose cells these are; they may come from a transplant donor. The chain combines TRBV29-1 with TRBJ1-3; no reliable D call. The sequenced sample consisted of blood, either unsorted or a sorted T cell fraction (not recorded which). This CDR3 reads CSVVQHSGNTIYF. In DNA form, the CDR3 reads TGCAGCGTTGTTCAACACTCTGGAAACACCATATATTTT. Together with reference TRBV29-1 and TRBJ1-3, the CDR3 gives the full variable domain: SAVISQKPSRDICQRGTSLTIQCQVDSQVTMMFWYRQQPGQSLTLIATANQGSEATYESGFVIDKFPISRPNLTFSTLTVSNMSPEDSSIYLCSVVQHSGNTIYFGEGSWLTVV.